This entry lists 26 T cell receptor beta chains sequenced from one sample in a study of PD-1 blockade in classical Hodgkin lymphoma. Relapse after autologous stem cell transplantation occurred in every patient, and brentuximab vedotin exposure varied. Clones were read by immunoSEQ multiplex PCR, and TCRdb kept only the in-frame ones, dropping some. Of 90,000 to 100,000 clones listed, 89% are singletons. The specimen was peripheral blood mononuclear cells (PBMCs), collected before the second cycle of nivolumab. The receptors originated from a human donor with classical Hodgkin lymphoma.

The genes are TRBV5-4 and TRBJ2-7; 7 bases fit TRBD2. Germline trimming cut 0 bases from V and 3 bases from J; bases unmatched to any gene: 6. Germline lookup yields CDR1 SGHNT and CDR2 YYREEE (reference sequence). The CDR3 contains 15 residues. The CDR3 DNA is TGTGCCAGCAGCTTGGACGGACTAGGCCACTACGAGCAGTACTTC. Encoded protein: CASSLDGLGHYEQYF.

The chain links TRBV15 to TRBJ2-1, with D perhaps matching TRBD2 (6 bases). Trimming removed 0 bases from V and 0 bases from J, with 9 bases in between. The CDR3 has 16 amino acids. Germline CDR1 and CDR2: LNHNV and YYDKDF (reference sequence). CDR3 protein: CATSREGGVSYNEQFF. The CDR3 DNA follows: TGTGCCACCAGCAGAGAGGGCGGGGTCTCCTACAATGAGCAGTTCTTC.

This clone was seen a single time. Here the CDR3 reads CASSPSSGRNQPQHF. CDR3 sequence (DNA): TGTGCCAGCTCACCAAGTTCGGGACGAAATCAGCCCCAGCATTTT. V usage is TRBV18 and J usage is TRBJ1-5; maybe TRBD1 (5 bases). The CDR3 spans 15 residues. The V end was cut by 2 bases, the J end by 4 bases, with 12 bases between. Germline CDR1 KGHSH, CDR2 LQKENI.

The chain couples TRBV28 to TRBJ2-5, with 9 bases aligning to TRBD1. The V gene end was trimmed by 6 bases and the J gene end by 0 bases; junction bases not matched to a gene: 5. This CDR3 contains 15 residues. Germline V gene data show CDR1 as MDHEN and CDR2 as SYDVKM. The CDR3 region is CASRGQGFYQETQYF. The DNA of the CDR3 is TGTGCCAGCAGGGGACAGGGTTTCTACCAAGAGACCCAGTACTTC. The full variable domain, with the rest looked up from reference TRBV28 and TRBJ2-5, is DVKVTQSSRYLVKRTGEKVFLECVQDMDHENMFWYRQDPGLGLRLIYFSYDVKMKEKGDIPEGYSVSREKKERFSLILESASTNQTSMYLCASRGQGFYQETQYFGPGTRLLVL.

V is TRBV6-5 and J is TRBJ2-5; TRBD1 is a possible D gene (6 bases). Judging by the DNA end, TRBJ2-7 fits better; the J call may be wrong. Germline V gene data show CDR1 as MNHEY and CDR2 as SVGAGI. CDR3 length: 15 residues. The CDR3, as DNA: TGTGCCAGCAGTCCCCAGGTGGGCAGGGGCCACGAGCAGTACTTC. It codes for CASSPQVGRGHEQYF.

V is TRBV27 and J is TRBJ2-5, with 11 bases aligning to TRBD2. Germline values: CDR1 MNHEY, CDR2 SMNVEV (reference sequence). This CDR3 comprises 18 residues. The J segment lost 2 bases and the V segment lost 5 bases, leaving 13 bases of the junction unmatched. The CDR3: CASSLQGTSGLVQETQYF. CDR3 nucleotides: TGTGCCAGCAGTCTACAGGGGACTAGCGGCCTCGTGCAAGAGACCCAGTACTTC.

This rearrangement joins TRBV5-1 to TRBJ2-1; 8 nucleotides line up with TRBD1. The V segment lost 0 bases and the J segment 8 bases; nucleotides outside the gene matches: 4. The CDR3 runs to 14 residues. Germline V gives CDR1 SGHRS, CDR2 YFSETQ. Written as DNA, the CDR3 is TGCGCCAGCAGCTTGGAGGACAGGGCCGATGAGCAGTTCTTC. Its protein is CASSLEDRADEQFF.

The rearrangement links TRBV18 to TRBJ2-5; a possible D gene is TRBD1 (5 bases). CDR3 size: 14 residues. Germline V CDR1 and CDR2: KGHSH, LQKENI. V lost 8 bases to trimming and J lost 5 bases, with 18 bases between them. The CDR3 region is CASSRQGVRETQYF. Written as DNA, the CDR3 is TGTGCCAGCAGCCGGCAGGGCGTGAGGGAGACCCAGTACTTC.

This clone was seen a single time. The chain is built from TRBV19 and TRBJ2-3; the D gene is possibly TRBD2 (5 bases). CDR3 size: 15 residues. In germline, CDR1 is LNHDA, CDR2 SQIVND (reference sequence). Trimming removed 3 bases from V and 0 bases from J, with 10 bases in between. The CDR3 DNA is TGTGCCAGTAGTATTCAGAGGGCTAGCACAGATACGCAGTATTTT. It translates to CASSIQRASTDTQYF.

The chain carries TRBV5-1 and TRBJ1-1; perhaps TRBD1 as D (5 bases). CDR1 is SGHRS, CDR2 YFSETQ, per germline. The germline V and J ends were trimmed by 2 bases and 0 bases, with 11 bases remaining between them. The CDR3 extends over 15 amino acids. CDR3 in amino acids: CASSFEVGLNTEAFF. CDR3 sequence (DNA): TGCGCCAGCAGCTTCGAAGTGGGACTGAACACTGAAGCTTTCTTT.

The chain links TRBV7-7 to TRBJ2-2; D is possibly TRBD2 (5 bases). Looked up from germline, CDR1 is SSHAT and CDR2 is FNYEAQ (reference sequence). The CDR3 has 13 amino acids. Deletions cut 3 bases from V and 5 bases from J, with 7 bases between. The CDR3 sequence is CASSFEGTGELFF. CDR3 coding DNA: TGTGCCAGCAGCTTCGAGGGAACCGGGGAGCTGTTTTTT.

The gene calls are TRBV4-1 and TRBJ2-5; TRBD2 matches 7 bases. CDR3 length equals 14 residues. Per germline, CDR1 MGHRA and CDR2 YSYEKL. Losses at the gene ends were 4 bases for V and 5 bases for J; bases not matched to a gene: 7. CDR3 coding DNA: TGCGCCAGCAGCCTCCCGGGACTAAGGGAGACCCAGTACTTC. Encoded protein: CASSLPGLRETQYF.

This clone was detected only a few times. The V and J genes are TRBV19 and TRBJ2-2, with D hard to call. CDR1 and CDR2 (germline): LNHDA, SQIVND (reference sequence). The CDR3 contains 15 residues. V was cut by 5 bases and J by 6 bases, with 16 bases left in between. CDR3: CASSPSIIGPGELFF. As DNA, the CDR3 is TGTGCCAGTAGTCCCTCCATTATAGGGCCCGGGGAGCTGTTTTTT. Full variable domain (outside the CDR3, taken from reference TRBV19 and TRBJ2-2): DGGITQSPKYLFRKEGQNVTLSCEQNLNHDAMYWYRQDPGQGLRLIYYSQIVNDFQKGDIAEGYSVSREKKESFPLTVTSAQKNPTAFYLCASSPSIIGPGELFFGEGSRLTVL.

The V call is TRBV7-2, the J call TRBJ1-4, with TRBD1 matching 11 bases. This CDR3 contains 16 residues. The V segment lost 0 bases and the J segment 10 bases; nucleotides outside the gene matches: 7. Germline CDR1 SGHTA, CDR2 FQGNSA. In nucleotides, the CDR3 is TGTGCCAGCAGCTTAGCGGTGGGACAGGGGGGAGGAAAACTGTTTTTT. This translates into CASSLAVGQGGGKLFF. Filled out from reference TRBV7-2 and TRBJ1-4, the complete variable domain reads GAGVSQSPSNKVTEKGKDVELRCDPISGHTALYWYRQSLGQGLEFLIYFQGNSAPDKSGLPSDRFSAERTGGSVSTLTIQRTQQEDSAVYLCASSLAVGQGGGKLFFGSGTQLSVL.

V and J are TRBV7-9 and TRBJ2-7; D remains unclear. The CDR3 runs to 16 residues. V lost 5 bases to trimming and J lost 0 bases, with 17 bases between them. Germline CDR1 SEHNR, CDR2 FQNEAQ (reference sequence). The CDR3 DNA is TGTGCCAGCAGCCCCCCTGTTCCTCTCCTCTCCTACGAGCAGTACTTC. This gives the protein CASSPPVPLLSYEQYF.

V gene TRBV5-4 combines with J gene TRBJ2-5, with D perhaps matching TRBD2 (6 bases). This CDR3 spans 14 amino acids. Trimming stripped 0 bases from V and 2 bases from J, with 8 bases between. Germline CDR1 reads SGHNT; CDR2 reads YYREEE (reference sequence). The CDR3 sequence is CASSLAGVQETQYF. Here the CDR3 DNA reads TGTGCCAGCAGCTTGGCGGGGGTTCAAGAGACCCAGTACTTC.

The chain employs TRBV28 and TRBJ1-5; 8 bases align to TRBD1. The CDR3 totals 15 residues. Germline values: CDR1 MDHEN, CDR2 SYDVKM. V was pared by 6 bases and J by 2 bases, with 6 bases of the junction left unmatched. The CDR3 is CASRSVTGGNQPQHF. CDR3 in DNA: TGTGCCAGCAGAAGCGTGACAGGGGGCAATCAGCCCCAGCATTTT.

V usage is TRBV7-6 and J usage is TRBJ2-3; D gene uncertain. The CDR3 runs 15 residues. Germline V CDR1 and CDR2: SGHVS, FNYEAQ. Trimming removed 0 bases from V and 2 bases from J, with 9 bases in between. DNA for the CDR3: TGTGCCAGCAGCTTAGCGGTAGACCTCACAGATACGCAGTATTTT. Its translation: CASSLAVDLTDTQYF.

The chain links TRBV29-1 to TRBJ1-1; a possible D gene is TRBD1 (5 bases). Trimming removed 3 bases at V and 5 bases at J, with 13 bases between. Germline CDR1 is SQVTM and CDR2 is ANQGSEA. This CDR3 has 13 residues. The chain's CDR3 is CSVELKGWTEAFF. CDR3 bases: TGCAGCGTTGAGTTAAAGGGGTGGACTGAAGCTTTCTTT.

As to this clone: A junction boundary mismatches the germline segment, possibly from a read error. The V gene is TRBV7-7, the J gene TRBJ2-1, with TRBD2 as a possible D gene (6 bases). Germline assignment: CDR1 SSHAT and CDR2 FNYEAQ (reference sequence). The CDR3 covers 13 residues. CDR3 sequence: CASSLVPSGEQFF. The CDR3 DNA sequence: TGTGCTAGCAGCTTAGTACCGAGCGGGGAGCAGTTCTTC.

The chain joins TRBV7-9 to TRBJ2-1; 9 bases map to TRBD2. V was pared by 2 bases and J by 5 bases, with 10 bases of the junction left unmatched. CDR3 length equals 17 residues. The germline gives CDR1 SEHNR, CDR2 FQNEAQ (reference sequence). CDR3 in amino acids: CASSLRIGPSGNNEQFF. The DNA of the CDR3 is TGTGCCAGCAGCTTAAGGATTGGTCCTAGCGGGAACAATGAGCAGTTCTTC.

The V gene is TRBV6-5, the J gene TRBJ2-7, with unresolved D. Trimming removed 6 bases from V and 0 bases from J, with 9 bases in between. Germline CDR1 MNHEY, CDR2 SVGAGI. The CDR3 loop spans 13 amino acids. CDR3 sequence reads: CASSPTGSYEQYF. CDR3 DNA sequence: TGTGCCAGCAGCCCGACCGGCTCCTACGAGCAGTACTTC.

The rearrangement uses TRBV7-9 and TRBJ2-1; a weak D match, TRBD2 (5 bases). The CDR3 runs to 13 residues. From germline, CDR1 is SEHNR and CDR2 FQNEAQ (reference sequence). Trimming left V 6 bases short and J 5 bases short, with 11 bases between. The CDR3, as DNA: TGTGCCAGCAGGCTGCCCGGGAACAATGAGCAGTTCTTC. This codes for CASRLPGNNEQFF.

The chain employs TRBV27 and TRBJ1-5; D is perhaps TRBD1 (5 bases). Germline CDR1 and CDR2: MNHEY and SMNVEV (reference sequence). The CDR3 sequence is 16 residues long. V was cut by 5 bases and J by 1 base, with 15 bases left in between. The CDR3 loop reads CASSALPGGSNQPQHF. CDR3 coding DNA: TGTGCCAGCAGTGCCCTCCCGGGGGGGAGCAATCAGCCCCAGCATTTT.

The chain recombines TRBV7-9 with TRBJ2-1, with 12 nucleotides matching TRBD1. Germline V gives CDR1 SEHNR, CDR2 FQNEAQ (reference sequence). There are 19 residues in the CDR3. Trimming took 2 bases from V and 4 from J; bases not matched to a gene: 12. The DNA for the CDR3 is TGTGCCAGCAGCTTACGGTACGGGACAGGGGGCTTAACTTACAATGAGCAGTTCTTC. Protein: CASSLRYGTGGLTYNEQFF.

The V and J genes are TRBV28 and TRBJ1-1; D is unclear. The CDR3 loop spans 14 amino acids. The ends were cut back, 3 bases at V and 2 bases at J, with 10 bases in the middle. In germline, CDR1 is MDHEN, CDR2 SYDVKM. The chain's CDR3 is CASSFSIINTEAFF. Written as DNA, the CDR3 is TGTGCCAGCAGTTTTAGCATAATAAACACTGAAGCTTTCTTT.